This TCR beta chain derives from a study of neurological immune-mediated disorders. Findings of the study overall: Across subjects, no CDR3 amino acid sequence appeared in expanded clones of more than one subject, a finding that suggested private repertoires in all groups.

The cDNA was generated through 5'RACE incorporating 10-nucleotide random UMIs. The output of every sequencing run, over 190 million TCR-beta sequences, came from 15-18 subjects. TCRdb used MiXCR to reprocess the 5' RACE reads, holding one entry per CDR3 protein. Of approximately 30,000 distinct CDR3 sequences in the sample, 6.6% were seen once. V dropped 6 bases and J dropped 8; count of bases not matched to a gene: 6. The CDR3 is 13 amino acids. The unsorted libraries originated from 2 million PBMCs that had been stored at -80 C. At least ten counts were recorded for this clonotype. Its cognate antigen is unknown.

The genes are TRBV12-3 or TRBV12-4 and TRBJ1-4, with TRBD1 identical over 7 bases. The clonotype comes from a woman aged 50 to 65 in good health. Sequenced material: PBMCs. CDR3 amino acids: CASSLGTAEKLFF. The CDR3 coding sequence is TGTGCCAGCAGCCTCGGGACAGCCGAAAAACTGTTTTTT.